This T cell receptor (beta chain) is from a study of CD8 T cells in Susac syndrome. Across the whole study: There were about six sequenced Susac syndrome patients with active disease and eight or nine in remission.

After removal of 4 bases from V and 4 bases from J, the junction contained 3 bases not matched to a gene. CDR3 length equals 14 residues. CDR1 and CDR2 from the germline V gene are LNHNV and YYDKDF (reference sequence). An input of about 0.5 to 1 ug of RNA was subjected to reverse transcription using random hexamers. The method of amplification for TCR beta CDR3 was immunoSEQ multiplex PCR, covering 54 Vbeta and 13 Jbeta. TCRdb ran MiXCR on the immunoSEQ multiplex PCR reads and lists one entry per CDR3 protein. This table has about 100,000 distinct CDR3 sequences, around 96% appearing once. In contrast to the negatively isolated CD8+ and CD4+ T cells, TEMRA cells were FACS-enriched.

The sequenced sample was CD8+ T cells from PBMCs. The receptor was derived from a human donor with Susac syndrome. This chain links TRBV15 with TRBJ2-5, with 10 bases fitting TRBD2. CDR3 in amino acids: CATSTAGGLETQYF. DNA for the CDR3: TGTGCCACCAGCACAGCGGGGGGGCTAGAGACCCAGTACTTC. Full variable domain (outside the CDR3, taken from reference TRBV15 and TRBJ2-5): DAMVIQNPRYQVTQFGKPVTLSCSQTLNHNVMYWYQQKSSQAPKLLFHYYDKDFNNEADTPDNFQSRRPNTSFCFLDIRSPGLGDTAMYLCATSTAGGLETQYFGPGTRLLVL.